The entry below describes one T cell receptor beta chain. Its antigen is not known. This specimen includes other DNA sequences encoding the same CDR3. This CDR3 is 15 amino acids long. V lost 3 bases, J lost 4 bases, and 4 bases stayed unmatched. Germline values: CDR1 SGDLS, CDR2 YYNGEE. This table comes from immunoSEQ multiplex PCR, and its TCRdb copy is limited to in-frame clones, with some not included. The table shows more than 50,000 clones, with around 94% occurring only once. This entry comes from a study of cytomegalovirus exposure and HLA in healthy donors. Study outcomes and limitations: The investigators catalogued 150 to 200 TCR beta chains as cytomegalovirus-associated.

This receptor was taken from a man younger than 35 in good health and CMV-seronegative. Sample: PBMCs. The chain is built from TRBV9 and TRBJ2-1; 10 nucleotides agree with TRBD2. This CDR3 is CASSASGSSYNEQFF. The DNA for the CDR3 is TGTGCCAGCAGCGCTAGCGGGAGCTCTTACAATGAGCAGTTCTTC. Together with reference TRBV9 and TRBJ2-1, the CDR3 gives the full variable domain: DSGVTQTPKHLITATGQRVTLRCSPRSGDLSVYWYQQSLDQGLQFLIQYYNGEERAKGNILERFSAQQFPDLHSELNLSSLELGDSALYFCASSASGSSYNEQFFGPGTRLTVL.